One and the same sample provided the 14 T cell receptor beta chains below, sequenced in a study of cytomegalovirus exposure and HLA in healthy donors. The PCR had 60 Vbeta and 13 Jbeta primers. The protocol was immunoSEQ multiplex PCR, while the TCRdb copy is restricted to in-frame clones and leaves out a portion. The sample includes 85,000 to 100,000 clones, about 80% of them seen just once. Material for sequencing was PBMCs. Receptors were obtained from a female donor in good health and CMV-seropositive.

This clone was seen only once. The V and J genes are TRBV6-1 and TRBJ1-2; 9 bases agree with TRBD1. From germline, CDR1 is MNHNS and CDR2 SASEGT. The trim removed 4 bases at V and 7 bases at J, leaving 7 bases unmatched. The length of the CDR3 is 14 residues. The CDR3 reads CASSGTQGALGYTF. The DNA for the CDR3 is TGTGCCAGCAGTGGCACACAGGGGGCGCTTGGCTACACCTTC.

V usage is TRBV7-2 and J usage is TRBJ1-1, with 7 bases matching TRBD1. There are 14 residues in the CDR3. Germline CDR1 reads SGHTA; CDR2 reads FQGNSA. Unmatched junction bases numbered 6, after V lost 3 bases and J lost 5 bases. In DNA form, the CDR3 reads TGTGCCAGCAGCTTCGCAGGGGGGTGGACTGAAGCTTTCTTT. It specifies CASSFAGGWTEAFF.

CDR3 coding DNA: TGCGCCAGCAGCTTGGGTTCCCGACTAGGCCAAGAGACCCAGTACTTC. It yields the protein CASSLGSRLGQETQYF. The chain recombines TRBV5-1 with TRBJ2-5; D might be TRBD2 (6 bases). Trimming took 0 bases from V and 1 from J, leaving 13 bases between them. The CDR3 contains 16 residues. Germline CDR1 is SGHRS and CDR2 is YFSETQ.

The genes are TRBV9 and TRBJ1-5; D possibly corresponds to TRBD1 (6 bases). This CDR3 region has 14 residues. The germline CDR1 and CDR2 sequences are SGDLS and YYNGEE. V lost 4 bases and J 3 bases, leaving 11 bases between the germline ends. CDR3: CASSSGQPNQPQHF. The CDR3 region has the DNA TGTGCCAGCAGCTCAGGACAGCCCAATCAGCCCCAGCATTTT.

The V gene is TRBV5-1, the J gene TRBJ2-1; D may be TRBD2 (6 bases). Germline-derived CDR1 and CDR2 are SGHRS and YFSETQ. The CDR3 is 16 residues long. Trimming took off 3 bases at V and 2 bases at J, with 15 bases between the two ends. The CDR3 coding sequence is TGCGCCAGCAGCTCCGGACTAATCCGAGCCTACAATGAGCAGTTCTTC. Translation gives CASSSGLIRAYNEQFF.

This chain connects TRBV7-9 to TRBJ2-2, with 11 positions matching TRBD1. This CDR3 is 17 amino acids long. Germline CDR1 and CDR2: SEHNR and FQNEAQ (reference sequence). With V trimmed by 4 bases and J by 4 bases, 8 bases remained unmatched. The CDR3 DNA follows: TGTGCCAGCAGCTCCACCACCGGGACAGGGGGCACCGGGGAGCTGTTTTTT. Translation gives CASSSTTGTGGTGELFF.

CDR3 nucleotide sequence: TGCGCCAGCAGTGACCCGGACAGGGTCGCCGGGGAGCTGTTTTTT. Its protein product is CASSDPDRVAGELFF. The rearrangement uses TRBV10-2 and TRBJ2-2, with TRBD1 identical over 8 bases. The V gene's germline CDR1 is WSHSY and CDR2 SAAADI. This CDR3 has 15 amino acids. J lost 6 bases, V lost 3 bases, and 6 bases had no gene match.

The chain has TRBV19 and TRBJ2-6, with a weak D call TRBD1 (6 bases). V was trimmed by 7 bases and J by 2 bases, leaving 15 bases between them. The CDR3 length is 16 residues. Germline CDR1 and CDR2: LNHDA and SQIVND (reference sequence). CDR3 protein: CASKLTGYPGANVLTF. The CDR3 coding sequence is TGTGCCAGTAAACTGACAGGCTATCCTGGGGCCAACGTCCTGACTTTC.

This rearrangement joins TRBV6-6 to TRBJ1-2; 9 positions agree with TRBD1. The CDR3 contains 14 residues. Per the germline V gene, CDR1 is MNHNY and CDR2 is SVGAGI (reference sequence). V dropped 6 bases and J dropped 7; count of bases not matched to a gene: 9. CDR3 DNA: TGTGCCAGCAGCCCCGCGGGACAGGGACGTGGCTACACCTTC. It specifies CASSPAGQGRGYTF.

This chain joins TRBV5-1 and TRBJ2-1; D remains unclear. The germline CDR1 and CDR2 sequences are SGHRS and YFSETQ. V shed 3 bases and J shed 0 bases, with 10 bases lying between them. The CDR3 is made up of 15 amino acids. CDR3 in amino acids: CASSSHSNSYNEQFF. The CDR3 bases are TGCGCCAGCAGCTCTCACAGCAACTCCTACAATGAGCAGTTCTTC. The whole variable domain, remainder taken from reference TRBV5-1 and TRBJ2-1, is KAGVTQTPRYLIKTRGQQVTLSCSPISGHRSVSWYQQTPGQGLQFLFEYFSETQRNKGNFPGRFSGRQFSNSRSEMNVSTLELGDSALYLCASSSHSNSYNEQFFGPGTRLTVL.

The chain has TRBV6-7 and TRBJ2-7; D is perhaps TRBD2 (6 bases). TRBV6-7 carries the ORF label, with uncertain function. This CDR3 contains 16 residues. The V end was cut by 0 bases, the J end by 0 bases, with 12 bases between. In DNA form, the CDR3 reads TGTGCCAGCAGTTACTCTCTCGGACTACACTCCTACGAGCAGTACTTC. Its protein is CASSYSLGLHSYEQYF.

V is TRBV18 and J is TRBJ1-5; no clear D gene. CDR1 and CDR2 from the germline V gene are KGHSH and LQKENI. CDR3 length: 13 residues. Trimming shortened V by 3 bases and J by 3 bases, and 6 bases separated the two germline ends. This CDR3 is CASSPQVNQPQHF. The DNA for the CDR3 is TGTGCCAGCTCACCCCAGGTCAATCAGCCCCAGCATTTT.

This clone showed up just a few times. Germline and junction disagree at one end, which may indicate a read error. V usage is TRBV7-7 and J usage is TRBJ2-3; TRBD2 might be the D (6 bases). The CDR3 runs 15 residues. Germline CDR1 reads SSHAT; CDR2 reads FNYEAQ (reference sequence). This CDR3 reads CASSLAGSSTDTQYF. The CDR3 DNA is TGTGCTAGCAGCTTGGCGGGATCTAGCACAGATACGCAGTATTTT.

V gene TRBV30 combines with J gene TRBJ2-1; D uncertain. V lost 2 bases and J 5 bases, leaving 4 bases between the germline ends. Germline-derived CDR1 and CDR2 are GTSNPN and SVGIG (reference sequence). This CDR3 spans 11 amino acids. The CDR3 DNA follows: TGTGCCTGGAGTCCTGACAATGAGCAGTTCTTC. As protein: CAWSPDNEQFF.